This passage covers 13 T cell receptor beta chains from one sample sequenced in a study of cytomegalovirus exposure and HLA in healthy donors. Sequenced by immunoSEQ multiplex PCR; TCRdb stores in-frame clones only, minus some. This table has about 200,000 clones, 75% to 85% appearing once. What was sequenced was PBMCs. The origin of the receptors is a woman in her 30s in good health and CMV-seropositive.

CDR3 amino acids: CASSIYFGTVNTEAFF. Written as DNA, the CDR3 is TGTGCCAGTAGTATATATTTTGGGACAGTGAACACTGAAGCTTTCTTT. This chain links TRBV19 with TRBJ1-1, with 7 bases matching TRBD1. The CDR3 consists of 16 residues. V lost 2 bases to trimming and J lost 0 bases; unmatched junction nucleotides: 6. CDR1 and CDR2 from the germline V gene are LNHDA and SQIVND (reference sequence).

CDR3 sequence: CASRRAGGLGYTF. The DNA for the CDR3 is TGTGCCAGCAGACGGGCAGGGGGTCTCGGCTACACCTTC. This chain links TRBV5-6 with TRBJ1-2; 7 bases fit TRBD1. The V gene end was trimmed by 5 bases and the J gene end by 8 bases; junction bases not matched to a gene: 9. The CDR3 loop spans 13 amino acids. Germline values: CDR1 SGHDT, CDR2 YYEEEE.

J is TRBJ2-7 and V is TRBV27; 7 bases align to TRBD2. V trimming: 5 bases; J trimming: 5 bases; junction bases outside the gene matches: 12. CDR1 is MNHEY, CDR2 SMNVEV, per germline (reference sequence). There are 15 residues in the CDR3. CDR3 DNA: TGTGCCAGCAGTCCTCTGGGACTATCGGAGGACGAGCAGTACTTC. Protein sequence: CASSPLGLSEDEQYF.

The J gene is TRBJ2-1, the V gene TRBV7-3; weak D call: TRBD2 (5 bases). The CDR3 length is 15 residues. The V gene's germline CDR1 is SGHTA and CDR2 FQGTGA. Trimming left V 2 bases short and J 4 bases short, with 12 bases between. The CDR3 is CASSLLGGPYNEQFF. The CDR3 nucleotides read TGTGCCAGCAGCTTACTGGGCGGGCCTTACAATGAGCAGTTCTTC.

The chain carries TRBV7-2 and TRBJ2-7, with 7 nucleotides matching TRBD1. Germline loops: CDR1 SGHTA, CDR2 FQGNSA. The CDR3 loop spans 14 amino acids. V shed 5 bases and J 5 bases; nucleotides not matched to a gene: 9. As DNA, the CDR3 is TGTGCCAGCAGCCGCGACGGGACAGATGACGAGCAGTACTTC. Its protein is CASSRDGTDDEQYF.

V and J are TRBV18 and TRBJ2-1; 10 bases are a match to TRBD2. Germline CDR1 and CDR2: KGHSH and LQKENI. CDR3 length: 15 residues. V dropped 2 bases and J dropped 10; count of bases not matched to a gene: 8. The CDR3 region is CASSPEREGRGEQFF. The CDR3 DNA follows: TGTGCCAGCTCACCAGAGCGGGAGGGCCGGGGGGAGCAGTTCTTC.

The rearrangement uses TRBV4-2 and TRBJ1-1, with no clear D. Germline V CDR1 and CDR2: LGHNA, YNFKEQ. CDR3 length: 14 amino acids. Between the trimmed V and J ends, which lost 0 bases and 10 bases, there was a span of 15 bases. This CDR3 reads CASSQDSATPGAFF. The CDR3 coding sequence is TGTGCCAGCAGCCAAGATTCCGCGACGCCAGGAGCTTTCTTT.

The genes are TRBV2 and TRBJ2-1; 7 bases agree with TRBD2. The V gene end was trimmed by 6 bases and the J gene end by 5 bases; junction bases not matched to a gene: 10. The CDR3 is 15 residues long. Germline-derived CDR1 and CDR2 are SNHLY and FYNNEI. This chain's CDR3 is CASSLLATGHNEQFF. For the CDR3, the DNA is TGTGCCAGCAGCCTACTAGCGACGGGGCACAATGAGCAGTTCTTC. The full variable domain, rest sourced from reference TRBV2 and TRBJ2-1, is EPEVTQTPSHQVTQMGQEVILRCVPISNHLYFYWYRQILGQKVEFLVSFYNNEISEKSEIFDDQFSVERPDGSNFTLKIRSTKLEDSAMYFCASSLLATGHNEQFFGPGTRLTVL.

The chain carries TRBV15 and TRBJ2-1; the D gene is possibly TRBD2 (5 bases). The CDR3 is made up of 14 amino acids. CDR1 and CDR2 from the germline V gene are LNHNV and YYDKDF (reference sequence). V shed 3 bases and J shed 11 bases, with 17 bases lying between them. The CDR3 loop is CATSSDYLGSKQFF. DNA of the CDR3: TGTGCCACCAGCAGTGACTACTTGGGATCCAAGCAGTTCTTC.

In nucleotides, the CDR3 is TGCGCCAGCAGCTGGACTACCCAGGCGGAGGGGTTACAAGAGACCCAGTACTTC. Translated: CASSWTTQAEGLQETQYF. The chain employs TRBV5-1 and TRBJ2-5; D possibly corresponds to TRBD2 (6 bases). Germline loops: CDR1 SGHRS, CDR2 YFSETQ. V lost 3 bases and J lost 2, with 23 bases in between. This CDR3 comprises 18 residues.

The genes are TRBV7-3 and TRBJ2-1; 9 nucleotides align to TRBD2. This CDR3 is 16 amino acids long. In germline, CDR1 is SGHTA, CDR2 FQGTGA. V was clipped by 6 bases and J by 6 bases; unmatched bases: 12. In nucleotides, the CDR3 is TGTGCCAGCAGTCCCCGACTAGCGGAGGTGGGCAATGAGCAGTTCTTC. This translates into CASSPRLAEVGNEQFF.

For this clone: The junction departs from germline at one end; a sequencing error may be responsible. This chain joins TRBV7-7 and TRBJ2-7; 8 bases are shared with TRBD2. This CDR3 is built from 16 residues. Germline values: CDR1 SSHAT, CDR2 FNYEAQ (reference sequence). Here the CDR3 reads CASSLVYSGAIGEQYF. The CDR3 bases are TGTGCTAGCAGCTTAGTTTATAGCGGGGCTATCGGAGAGCAGTACTTC. The entire variable domain, with the rest obtained from reference TRBV7-7 and TRBJ2-7, is as follows: GAGVSQSPRYKVTKRGQDVTLRCDPISSHATLYWYQQALGQGPEFLTYFNYEAQPDKSGLPSDRFSAERPEGSISTLTIQRTEQRDSAMYRCASSLVYSGAIGEQYFGPGTRLTVT.

V is TRBV19 and J is TRBJ1-2; D possibly corresponds to TRBD1 (5 bases). The V end was cut by 7 bases, the J end by 8 bases, with 23 bases between. Germline CDR1 reads LNHDA; CDR2 reads SQIVND (reference sequence). The CDR3 is made up of 15 amino acids. The CDR3 region is CASKSAGKESHGYTF. CDR3 coding DNA: TGTGCCAGTAAAAGCGCAGGGAAGGAGTCCCACGGCTACACCTTC.